This TCR beta chain stems from a study of T cells in tuberculosis. Notes on the study in general: Smaller alpha distances in active tuberculosis partly reflected shorter CDR3-alpha lengths.

As to this clone: Its specificity is unknown.

Trimming at V came to 7 bases and at J to 9 bases, leaving 9 bases not matched to a gene. Per the germline V gene, CDR1 is SGHTA and CDR2 is FQGNSA. This CDR3 comprises 13 residues. TCRdb's copy holds only in-frame clones and misses some; the assay was immunoSEQ multiplex PCR. The sample lists fewer than 35,000 clones, around 86% seen once, with around 5.5% in the top ten. Time point: new active TB diagnosis, blood taken before or within 7 days of starting treatment. The source of this sequence is an adult with tuberculosis. This chain joins TRBV7-2 and TRBJ2-1, with 7 bases identical to TRBD1. This sample comprised PBMCs, obtained at tuberculosis diagnosis. CDR3: CASIEGALSEQFF. The DNA of the CDR3 is TGTGCCAGCATCGAGGGGGCCCTCAGTGAGCAGTTCTTC.